A single sample gave rise to the 5 T cell receptor beta chains below, sequenced in a study of blood T cell repertoires in COVID-19. Repertoires were generated with immunoSEQ multiplex PCR, while TCRdb's copy carries only in-frame clones and drops some. The profile shows around 70,000 clones, roughly 80% of them singletons. Sequenced material: peripheral blood. Receptors were obtained from a man older than 75 with acute or convalescent COVID-19.

A single count supports this clone. The chain has TRBV9 and TRBJ1-6; tentative D call: TRBD1 (5 bases). V was pared by 4 bases and J by 7 bases, with 15 bases between. The V gene's germline CDR1 is SGDLS and CDR2 YYNGEE. The CDR3 totals 15 residues. Here the CDR3 DNA reads TGTGCCAGCAGCCCGAGTGGGGGGGTCAATTCACCCCTCCACTTT. Translation: CASSPSGGVNSPLHF.

This clone came up a few times. The V gene is TRBV4-3, the J gene TRBJ1-4, with TRBD1 matching 7 bases. After removal of 1 base from V and 2 bases from J, the junction contained 1 base not matched to a gene. This CDR3 has 15 residues. Per the germline V gene, CDR1 is LGHNA and CDR2 is YSLEER. The CDR3 nucleotides read TGCGCCAGCAGCCAAGTGGGACAGACTAATGAAAAACTGTTTTTT. It yields the protein CASSQVGQTNEKLFF.

The chain has TRBV15 and TRBJ1-6; D ambiguous. The CDR3 loop spans 20 amino acids. Trimming pared 0 bases from V and 0 bases from J, leaving 18 bases between. Per the germline V gene, CDR1 is LNHNV and CDR2 is YYDKDF (reference sequence). CDR3 in DNA: TGTGCCACCAGCAGAGATCACATCAACTGGGCGAGCTCCTATAATTCACCCCTCCACTTT. Translating it yields CATSRDHINWASSYNSPLHF.

The chain is built from TRBV19 and TRBJ2-2, with TRBD2 identical over 11 bases. V lost 4 bases to trimming and J lost 4 bases; unmatched junction nucleotides: 2. This CDR3 is 15 amino acids long. Germline CDR1 is LNHDA and CDR2 is SQIVND (reference sequence). The chain's CDR3 is CASSTLAGGTGELFF. CDR3 sequence (DNA): TGTGCCAGTAGTACCCTAGCGGGGGGCACCGGGGAGCTGTTTTTT.

This rearrangement joins TRBV4-1 to TRBJ1-2; D remains unclear. CDR1 MGHRA and CDR2 YSYEKL come from the germline V gene. The V end lost 1 base, the J end lost 2 bases, and 14 bases lay between the germline ends. The CDR3 sequence is 16 residues long. The CDR3 coding sequence is TGCGCCAGCAGCCAAGCTTCTGACATCACGAACTATGGCTACACCTTC. It encodes CASSQASDITNYGYTF.